The 32 T cell receptor beta chains below all came from one sample that was sequenced in a study of cytomegalovirus exposure and HLA in healthy donors. PCR amplification relied on 60 Vbeta primers (plus 13 Jbeta primers). Assay used: immunoSEQ multiplex PCR; TCRdb lists only in-frame clones, some missing. The sample yields around 140,000 clones, roughly three quarters seen once. Sequenced input: PBMCs. The receptors here all came from a woman in her sixties in good health and CMV-seronegative.

V and J are TRBV4-1 and TRBJ2-7; 11 positions agree with TRBD2. V shed 0 bases, J shed 1 base, and the junction held 8 bases outside the gene matches. The germline V gene has CDR1 MGHRA and CDR2 YSYEKL. The CDR3 spans 18 residues. CDR3 sequence reads: CASSQDLPSGRWSYEQYF. CDR3 coding DNA: TGCGCCAGCAGCCAAGATCTGCCTAGCGGGAGGTGGTCCTACGAGCAGTACTTC.

The rearrangement joins TRBV10-1 to TRBJ2-3, with 7 bases fitting TRBD2. Losses at the gene ends were 0 bases for V and 2 bases for J; bases not matched to a gene: 11. The CDR3 consists of 18 residues. In germline, CDR1 is WNHNN, CDR2 SYGVQD (reference sequence). CDR3 bases: TGCGCCAGCAGTGAGTCCCCCCGGGGGAGGGTGGACACAGATACGCAGTATTTT. Its protein is CASSESPRGRVDTDTQYF.

This chain connects TRBV9 to TRBJ2-3, with D maybe TRBD2 (5 bases). Trimming shortened V by 5 bases and J by 0 bases, and 7 bases separated the two germline ends. The CDR3 has 13 residues. CDR1 is SGDLS and CDR2 is YYNGEE in the germline V gene. The CDR3 bases are TGTGCCAGCAGGACGGGGAGCACAGATACGCAGTATTTT. Translating it yields CASRTGSTDTQYF.

This chain connects TRBV5-1 to TRBJ2-3; 12 bases map to TRBD2. The CDR3 runs to 15 residues. Germline values: CDR1 SGHRS, CDR2 YFSETQ. The junction had 3 bases not matched to a gene; V was cut back by 2 bases and J by 5 bases. This CDR3 reads CASSFLAGGQDTQYF. CDR3 nucleotide sequence: TGCGCCAGCAGCTTTCTAGCGGGAGGGCAAGATACGCAGTATTTT.

The rearrangement joins TRBV15 to TRBJ2-2, with unresolved D. CDR3 length equals 14 residues. V was cut by 1 base and J by 2 bases, with 5 bases left in between. Germline loops: CDR1 LNHNV, CDR2 YYDKDF (reference sequence). The CDR3 DNA follows: TGTGCCACCAGCAGAGTTATCAACACCGGGGAGCTGTTTTTT. It specifies CATSRVINTGELFF.

The chain is built from TRBV10-3 and TRBJ2-1, with 7 nucleotides matching TRBD1. V lost 3 bases and J lost 8; bases outside the gene matches: 7. The CDR3 is 14 amino acids. Looked up from germline, CDR1 is ENHRY and CDR2 is SYGVKD. Here the CDR3 reads CAISDIGGGYEQFF. In DNA form, the CDR3 reads TGTGCCATCAGTGATATAGGGGGCGGGTATGAGCAGTTCTTC.

This clone was observed once. The rearrangement joins TRBV28 to TRBJ1-1; D ambiguous. The ends were cut back, 4 bases at V and 0 bases at J, with 9 bases in the middle. CDR1 is MDHEN, CDR2 SYDVKM, per germline. CDR3 length: 14 residues. The CDR3 loop is CASSSWAMNTEAFF. The CDR3 DNA is TGTGCCAGCAGTTCGTGGGCTATGAACACTGAAGCTTTCTTT.

This clone was observed a single time. The gene calls are TRBV6-1 and TRBJ2-7; 9 bases map to TRBD2. Germline CDR1 reads MNHNS; CDR2 reads SASEGT. Trimming took 11 bases from V and 2 from J; bases not matched to a gene: 13. This CDR3 spans 15 amino acids. The CDR3 DNA follows: TGTGCCGGTGGGTCTAGCGGGACTAACCCCTACGAGCAGTACTTC. Translation gives CAGGSSGTNPYEQYF.

V and J are TRBV27 and TRBJ1-5; maybe TRBD1 (5 bases). Germline V CDR1 and CDR2: MNHEY, SMNVEV (reference sequence). The CDR3 totals 15 residues. Trimming took 2 bases from V and 2 from J, leaving 10 bases between them. The CDR3 DNA reads as TGTGCCAGCAGTTTAGGGGGGGGTGGCAATCAGCCCCAGCATTTT. Its protein is CASSLGGGGNQPQHF.

The CDR3 sequence is CASSEWTGGSSNYGYTF. Here the CDR3 DNA reads TGTGCCAGCAGTGAATGGACAGGGGGATCTTCTAACTATGGCTACACCTTC. V gene TRBV25-1 combines with J gene TRBJ1-2, with 10 positions matching TRBD1. Germline CDR1 MGHDK, CDR2 SYGVNS. The CDR3 totals 17 residues. V lost 1 base and J lost 0; bases outside the gene matches: 5.

This chain links TRBV5-1 with TRBJ1-3; unclear D gene. Per the germline V gene, CDR1 is SGHRS and CDR2 is YFSETQ. The ends were cut back, 2 bases at V and 3 bases at J, with 9 bases in the middle. This CDR3 spans 14 amino acids. CDR3 in DNA: TGCGCCAGCAGCTTCGAGGGCCGTGGAAACACCATATATTTT. This gives the protein CASSFEGRGNTIYF.

This chain connects TRBV15 to TRBJ1-2; 9 bases agree with TRBD1. J gave up 7 bases and V 1 base, and 4 bases lay outside the gene matches. The CDR3 contains 14 residues. Germline V gives CDR1 LNHNV, CDR2 YYDKDF (reference sequence). CDR3 amino acids: CATSRGTGVSGYTF. As DNA, the CDR3 is TGTGCCACCAGCAGAGGGACAGGGGTGAGTGGCTACACCTTC.

The CDR3, as DNA: TGTGCCAGCAGGGCAGGGATGATGAACACTGAAGCTTTCTTT. Translating gives CASRAGMMNTEAFF. V usage is TRBV5-6 and J usage is TRBJ1-1, with TRBD1 as a possible D gene (5 bases). The CDR3 covers 14 residues. V lost 5 bases and J lost 0, with 11 bases in between. Germline CDR1 is SGHDT and CDR2 is YYEEEE.

This chain uses TRBV9 with TRBJ1-1, with 9 bases identical to TRBD1. The germline CDR1 and CDR2 sequences are SGDLS and YYNGEE. The CDR3 contains 13 residues. The V gene end was trimmed by 4 bases and the J gene end by 9 bases; junction bases not matched to a gene: 7. The CDR3 nucleotides read TGTGCCAGCAGCAGCCGGGACAGGGATAAAGCTTTCTTT. As protein: CASSSRDRDKAFF.

This chain joins TRBV5-1 and TRBJ2-3; 10 nucleotides align to TRBD2. CDR1 is SGHRS and CDR2 is YFSETQ in the germline V gene. V trimming: 4 bases; J trimming: 4 bases; junction bases outside the gene matches: 9. The CDR3 loop spans 16 amino acids. The CDR3 loop reads CASSPASGSSADTQYF. The CDR3 DNA reads TGCGCCAGCAGCCCCGCTAGCGGGAGCTCAGCAGATACGCAGTATTTT.

The chain has TRBV4-1 and TRBJ1-2; no reliable D call. Germline CDR1 MGHRA, CDR2 YSYEKL. The CDR3 runs 16 residues. V lost 4 bases, J lost 1 base, and 16 bases lay in between. The CDR3, as DNA: TGCGCCAGCAGCCCCCGTGGCTTGGGCTATAACTATGGCTACACCTTC. It encodes CASSPRGLGYNYGYTF.

This chain joins TRBV18 and TRBJ2-3; 7 nucleotides match TRBD1. The CDR3 has 15 amino acids. V lost 1 base, J lost 5 bases, and 6 bases stayed unmatched. Looked up from germline, CDR1 is KGHSH and CDR2 is LQKENI. CDR3 sequence reads: CASSPQDRQRDTQYF. The CDR3 nucleotides are TGTGCCAGCTCACCACAGGACAGGCAGAGAGATACGCAGTATTTT. The whole variable domain, remainder taken from reference TRBV18 and TRBJ2-3, is NAGVMQNPRHLVRRRGQEARLRCSPMKGHSHVYWYRQLPEEGLKFMVYLQKENIIDESGMPKERFSAEFPKEGPSILRIQQVVRGDSAAYFCASSPQDRQRDTQYFGPGTRLTVL.

This clone appeared a few times. The V call is TRBV5-1, the J call TRBJ2-7; 13 bases match TRBD2. The CDR3 sequence is 20 residues long. The V gene's germline CDR1 is SGHRS and CDR2 YFSETQ. The ends lost 3 bases at V and 4 bases at J; junction bases unmatched: 19. CDR3 sequence reads: CASSYLPGGLLAGGQYEQYF. CDR3 bases: TGCGCCAGCAGCTACTTACCAGGGGGCTTACTAGCGGGAGGGCAGTACGAGCAGTACTTC.

The chain employs TRBV19 and TRBJ2-5; D unresolved. Germline lookup yields CDR1 LNHDA and CDR2 SQIVND (reference sequence). The CDR3 loop spans 15 amino acids. Trimming left V 2 bases short and J 5 bases short, with 15 bases between. DNA for the CDR3: TGTGCCAGTAGTATAAATCTGCGGCTCGCGGAGACCCAGTACTTC. It encodes CASSINLRLAETQYF.

The genes are TRBV7-5 and TRBJ1-1. TRBV7-5 is flagged as a pseudogene. CDR3 length: 15 residues. The CDR3 region has the DNA TGTGTCAGAAGCGCTCGGGGGGCACCGAACACTGAAGCTTTCTTT. Its translation is CVRSARGAPNTEAFF.

The V gene is TRBV6-1, the J gene TRBJ1-1, with a weak D call TRBD1 (6 bases). Germline values: CDR1 MNHNS, CDR2 SASEGT. The CDR3 is made up of 15 amino acids. V lost 5 bases, J lost 2 bases, and 15 bases lay in between. The CDR3, as DNA: TGTGCCAGCAGTTCTACAGGGAAGGCCAACACTGAAGCTTTCTTT. Its protein is CASSSTGKANTEAFF.

This chain uses TRBV5-4 with TRBJ2-7, with TRBD1 matching over 9 bases. Per germline, CDR1 SGHNT and CDR2 YYREEE (reference sequence). The CDR3 is 17 residues long. J gave up 5 bases and V 4 bases, and 16 bases lay outside the gene matches. The CDR3 sequence is CASSPFRLTGGGNEQYF. In nucleotides, the CDR3 is TGTGCCAGCAGCCCTTTTCGATTGACAGGGGGAGGCAACGAGCAGTACTTC.

The rearrangement uses TRBV7-2 and TRBJ2-7; 8 bases fit TRBD1. The CDR3 length is 15 residues. In germline, CDR1 is SGHTA, CDR2 FQGNSA. Germline trimming cut 2 bases from V and 3 bases from J; bases unmatched to any gene: 6. CDR3 nucleotide sequence: TGTGCCAGCAGCTTAATACAGGGGGTAAACTACGAGCAGTACTTC. Protein sequence: CASSLIQGVNYEQYF.

The chain links TRBV5-1 to TRBJ1-2; D gene unclear. The CDR3 covers 12 residues. Germline lookup yields CDR1 SGHRS and CDR2 YFSETQ. V lost 4 bases to trimming and J lost 8 bases, with 12 bases between them. The CDR3 DNA reads TGCGCCAGCAGCCCCCCGGGAGGAGGCTACACCTTC. This encodes CASSPPGGGYTF.

In this sample, this clone turned up a few times. CDR3 in amino acids: CASSPSVLNSPLHF. CDR3 sequence (DNA): TGTGCCAGCAGCCCGTCTGTTTTAAATTCACCCCTCCACTTT. This chain joins TRBV7-9 and TRBJ1-6; the D is unclear. This CDR3 comprises 14 residues. Germline values: CDR1 SEHNR, CDR2 FQNEAQ (reference sequence). Deletions cut 5 bases from V and 7 bases from J, with 12 bases between.

The gene calls are TRBV11-2 and TRBJ1-3; no definite D call. Trimming stripped 0 bases from V and 9 bases from J, with 6 bases between. This CDR3 is 12 amino acids long. The V gene's germline CDR1 is SGHAT and CDR2 FQNNGV. As DNA, the CDR3 is TGTGCCAGCAGCTTAGATTCCGGCACCATATATTTT. Encoded protein: CASSLDSGTIYF.

The chain is built from TRBV28 and TRBJ1-5; 10 positions match TRBD1. CDR1 and CDR2 (germline): MDHEN, SYDVKM. V shed 6 bases and J 7 bases; nucleotides not matched to a gene: 9. The CDR3 totals 15 residues. The CDR3 is CASRARDRGMQPQHF. CDR3 DNA: TGTGCCAGCAGAGCCCGGGACAGGGGAATGCAGCCCCAGCATTTT.

V and J are TRBV27 and TRBJ2-7; D is unresolved. V dropped 5 bases and J dropped 0 bases, with 14 bases sitting between them. The CDR3 contains 15 residues. The germline CDR1 and CDR2 sequences are MNHEY and SMNVEV (reference sequence). The CDR3 spells CASSGPGYGSYEQYF. In DNA, the CDR3 is TGTGCCAGCAGTGGGCCTGGTTATGGCTCCTACGAGCAGTACTTC.

The chain links TRBV11-1 to TRBJ1-1, with TRBD1 matching 7 bases. V was clipped by 8 bases and J by 2 bases; unmatched bases: 5. Germline V gene lookup returns CDR1 SGHAT and CDR2 FQDESV (reference sequence). The CDR3 runs 13 residues. The CDR3 coding sequence is TGTGCCAGCGGGGGACAGCAAAACACTGAAGCTTTCTTT. Translating it yields CASGGQQNTEAFF.

V is TRBV10-2 and J is TRBJ2-1, with TRBD1 matching over 11 bases. Germline V gene data show CDR1 as WSHSY and CDR2 as SAAADI. V lost 3 bases, J lost 3 bases, and 4 bases stayed unmatched. The CDR3 totals 16 residues. The DNA of the CDR3 is TGCGCCAGCAGTGACGGGACAGGGGGGGACTACAATGAGCAGTTCTTC. This codes for CASSDGTGGDYNEQFF.

This clone was counted a few times. The chain has TRBV7-4 and TRBJ2-1; 9 bases map to TRBD2. This CDR3 has 15 residues. The germline CDR1 and CDR2 sequences are SGHVT and SQSDAQ. Trimming took 3 bases from V and 4 from J; bases not matched to a gene: 4. CDR3 sequence: CASSFGTSHYNEQFF. CDR3 nucleotides: TGTGCCAGCAGCTTTGGGACTAGCCATTACAATGAGCAGTTCTTC. The whole variable domain, remainder taken from reference TRBV7-4 and TRBJ2-1, is GAGVSQSPRYKVAKRGRDVALRCDSISGHVTLYWYRQTLGQGSEVLTYSQSDAQRDKSGRPSGRFSAERPERSVSTLKIQRTEQGDSAVYLCASSFGTSHYNEQFFGPGTRLTVL.

The V gene is TRBV5-6, the J gene TRBJ1-4; 7 bases align to TRBD1. Unmatched junction bases numbered 3, after V lost 5 bases and J lost 2 bases. The CDR3 runs 14 residues. Per the germline V gene, CDR1 is SGHDT and CDR2 is YYEEEE. The CDR3 DNA follows: TGTGCCAGCAGTGAGGGGGCGACTAATGAAAAACTGTTTTTT. Residues: CASSEGATNEKLFF.